This T cell receptor (beta chain) was captured in a study of human T cells and chemical hapten exposure. Study overall: Diphenylcyclopropenone was administered weekly to the scalp of patients throughout the approximately 24-week study. Patches that contained 0.01% DPC were applied to the upper back and read at 6 days.

Specified time point: patch test 3, about 24 weeks after DPC sensitization. Treatment defined: therapeutic diphenylcyclopropenone sensitization with weekly scalp DPC. From whole blood left unfractionated, total RNA was extracted. Each patch-test visit's blood sample preceded patch application. The study, taken as a whole, reports: Alopecia affecting every donor means their immune response may not match healthy people's.

Using its own MiXCR run on the RACE reads, TCRdb lists one record per CDR3 protein. This table has about 39,000 distinct CDR3 sequences, more than 9.5% appearing once. After removal of 4 bases from V and 2 bases from J, the junction contained 6 bases not matched to a gene. Per germline, CDR1 SGHRS and CDR2 YFSETQ. This CDR3 is built from 15 residues. Concerning this clonotype itself: Its antigen is unidentified.

The sequence was obtained from a woman aged 40 to 50 with alopecia areata. Some clones in this sample may be carry-over from other donors' samples. Sequenced material: whole blood, taken in connection with sensitization to the hapten diphenylcyclopropenone (DPC). J is TRBJ2-7 and V is TRBV5-1; 10 bases match TRBD1. CDR3 coding DNA: TGCGCCAGCAGCCGCGGGACAGGGGTTGCCTACGAGCAGTACTTC. Protein: CASSRGTGVAYEQYF.